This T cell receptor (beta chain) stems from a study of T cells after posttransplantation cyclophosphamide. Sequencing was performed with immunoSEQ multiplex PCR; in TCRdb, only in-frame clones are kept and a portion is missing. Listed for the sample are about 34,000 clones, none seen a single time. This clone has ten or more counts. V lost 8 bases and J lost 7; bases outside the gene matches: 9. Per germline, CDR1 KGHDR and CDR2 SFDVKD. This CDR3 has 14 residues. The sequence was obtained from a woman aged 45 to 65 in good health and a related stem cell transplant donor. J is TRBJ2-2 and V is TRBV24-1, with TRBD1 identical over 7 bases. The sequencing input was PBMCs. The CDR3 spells CATTTTGEVGELFF. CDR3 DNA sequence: TGTGCCACCACCACTACAGGGGAAGTCGGGGAGCTGTTTTTT.